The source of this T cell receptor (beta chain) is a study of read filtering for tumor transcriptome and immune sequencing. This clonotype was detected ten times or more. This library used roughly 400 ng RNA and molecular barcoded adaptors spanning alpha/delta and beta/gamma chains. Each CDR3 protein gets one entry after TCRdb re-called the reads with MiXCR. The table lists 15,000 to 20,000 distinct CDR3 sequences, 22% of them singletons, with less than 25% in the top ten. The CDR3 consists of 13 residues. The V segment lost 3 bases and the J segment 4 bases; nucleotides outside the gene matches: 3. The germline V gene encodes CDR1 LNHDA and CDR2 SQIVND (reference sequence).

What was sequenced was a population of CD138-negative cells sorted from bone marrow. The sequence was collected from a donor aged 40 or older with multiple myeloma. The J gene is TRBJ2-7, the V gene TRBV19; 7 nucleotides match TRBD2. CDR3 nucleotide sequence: TGTGCCAGTAGTATCCCGGGAGGATACGAGCAGTACTTC. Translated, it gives CASSIPGGYEQYF. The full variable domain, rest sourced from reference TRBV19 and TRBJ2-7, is DGGITQSPKYLFRKEGQNVTLSCEQNLNHDAMYWYRQDPGQGLRLIYYSQIVNDFQKGDIAEGYSVSREKKESFPLTVTSAQKNPTAFYLCASSIPGGYEQYFGPGTRLTVT.